Shown below are 32 T cell receptor beta chains from a single sample sequenced in a study of shared clonotypes between healthy human individuals. Using immunoSEQ multiplex PCR, the repertoire was profiled, and TCRdb retains in-frame clones only, with some absent. The table includes millions of clones, roughly 91% detected once. Positive CCR7 selection of CD45RO-negative cells yielded the naive CD8 cells, and terminally differentiated effector memory CD45RA+ cells were excluded. The sample was naive CD8+ T cells from PBMCs. The receptors originated from a man younger than 30 in good health. Some clones in this sample may be carry-over from other donors' samples.

The chain recombines TRBV27 with TRBJ1-5; D unresolved. This CDR3 has 15 amino acids. The germline V gene has CDR1 MNHEY and CDR2 SMNVEV (reference sequence). V was shortened by 6 bases and J by 2 bases, with 14 bases between the two germline ends. CDR3 nucleotides: TGTGCCAGCAGCCCGCAGACGAGCCGCAATCAGCCCCAGCATTTT. Translation: CASSPQTSRNQPQHF.

To note about this clone: The limits of the CDR3 on the DNA are not certain, so only TCRdb's listed CDR3 is given. V usage is TRBV20-1 and J usage is TRBJ1-2. The CDR3 adds up to 11 amino acids, both ends counted. Germline assignment: CDR1 DFQATT and CDR2 SNEGSKA (reference sequence). The CDR3 loop is CSASPSYGCTF.

The chain has TRBV6-1 and TRBJ2-1; TRBD2 might be the D (6 bases). The CDR3 length is 16 residues. The V gene lost 4 bases and the J gene lost 5 bases, with 18 bases spanning the gap. Germline V gene data show CDR1 as MNHNS and CDR2 as SASEGT. CDR3 in amino acids: CASSGSREEGNNEQFF. CDR3 sequence (DNA): TGTGCCAGCAGTGGATCACGAGAGGAGGGGAACAATGAGCAGTTCTTC.

The V call is TRBV7-9, the J call TRBJ2-1; tentative D call: TRBD1 (6 bases). CDR1 and CDR2 from the germline V gene are SEHNR and FQNEAQ (reference sequence). The germline V and J ends were trimmed by 0 bases and 7 bases, with 16 bases remaining between them. The CDR3 extends over 16 amino acids. CDR3 coding DNA: TGTGCCAGCAGCTTAGCGCCCCAGGGGCGAAAAAATGAGCAGTTCTTC. Translating it yields CASSLAPQGRKNEQFF.

The chain recombines TRBV5-6 with TRBJ2-7, with TRBD1 matching over 7 bases. Trimming cost V 1 base and J 6 bases; bases outside gene matches: 10. The CDR3 consists of 15 residues. Germline CDR1 and CDR2: SGHDT and YYEEEE. The CDR3 coding sequence is TGTGCCAGCAGCTTGCCCCACAGGGGATCGTTCGAGCAGTACTTC. Protein sequence: CASSLPHRGSFEQYF.

Regarding this clone: Other DNA variants within this sample encode the same CDR3. The V and J genes are TRBV6-5 and TRBJ1-1; D not resolved. The germline V gene has CDR1 MNHEY and CDR2 SVGAGI. Trimming pared 2 bases from V and 1 base from J, leaving 8 bases between. The CDR3 is made up of 14 amino acids. The CDR3 is CASSYARTNTEAFF. Written as DNA, the CDR3 is TGTGCCAGCAGTTACGCCAGAACGAACACTGAAGCTTTCTTT.

The J gene is TRBJ2-5, the V gene TRBV29-1; D remains unclear. Germline-derived CDR1 and CDR2 are SQVTM and ANQGSEA. This CDR3 has 12 residues. Trimming removed 2 bases from V and 5 bases from J, with 9 bases in between. CDR3 sequence: CSVERLGETQYF. Written as DNA, the CDR3 is TGCAGCGTTGAACGGTTGGGCGAGACCCAGTACTTC.

CDR3: CASSLGTFTSTDTQYF. In DNA, the CDR3 is TGTGCCAGCAGCTTGGGGACGTTTACTAGCACAGATACGCAGTATTTT. This chain connects TRBV7-9 to TRBJ2-3, with D possibly being TRBD1 or TRBD2 (5 bases each). The V and J ends lost 3 bases and 0 bases respectively, with 13 bases between them. The CDR3 covers 16 residues. Germline values: CDR1 SEHNR, CDR2 FQNEAQ (reference sequence).

V gene TRBV28 combines with J gene TRBJ2-5; the D gene could be TRBD1 or TRBD2 (5 bases each). This CDR3 is built from 13 residues. V lost 6 bases and J 4 bases, leaving 12 bases between the germline ends. Germline values: CDR1 MDHEN, CDR2 SYDVKM. Here the CDR3 reads CASSQGEGETQYF. The DNA for the CDR3 is TGTGCCAGCAGCCAGGGAGAGGGAGAGACCCAGTACTTC.

The chain employs TRBV11-1 and TRBJ2-2, with a possible D match to TRBD1 (5 bases). V lost 5 bases, J lost 3 bases, and 19 bases lay in between. There are 17 residues in the CDR3. Germline V CDR1 and CDR2: SGHAT, FQDESV (reference sequence). In DNA form, the CDR3 reads TGTGCCAGCAGCACGTCTGAGACAGCAAGATACACCGGGGAGCTGTTTTTT. It encodes CASSTSETARYTGELFF.

The rearrangement uses TRBV29-1 and TRBJ2-1, with TRBD1 as a possible D gene (6 bases). The germline CDR1 and CDR2 sequences are SQVTM and ANQGSEA. This CDR3 contains 12 residues. With 4 bases removed from V and 4 bases from J, the gap between germline ends came to 8 bases. For the CDR3, the DNA is TGCAGCGTTGCAGGGGCATACAATGAGCAGTTCTTC. Protein sequence: CSVAGAYNEQFF.

The table lists this clone with a count of one. The chain joins TRBV7-9 to TRBJ2-1; D uncertain. Germline V gene data show CDR1 as SEHNR and CDR2 as FQNEAQ (reference sequence). V was clipped by 1 base and J by 0 bases, with 10 bases between them. The CDR3 is 16 amino acids. CDR3 coding DNA: TGTGCCAGCAGCTTAGTTGGAACCAGCTCCTACAATGAGCAGTTCTTC. It is translated as CASSLVGTSSYNEQFF.

V is TRBV7-2 and J is TRBJ1-1, with D hard to call. Germline CDR1 SGHTA, CDR2 FQGNSA. Trimming removed 5 bases at V and 1 base at J, with 11 bases between. This CDR3 is built from 14 residues. The CDR3 DNA reads TGTGCCAGCAGCGAGACCGTTGGGAACACTGAAGCTTTCTTT. Its translation is CASSETVGNTEAFF.

The chain has TRBV18 and TRBJ2-1, with no clear D. Germline V gene sequence: CDR1 KGHSH, CDR2 LQKENI. CDR3 size: 16 residues. Trimming left V 3 bases short and J 8 bases short, with 20 bases between. The CDR3 region has the DNA TGTGCCAGCTCACCCCCCCCTTTTCCCCAGCTAGATGAGCAGTTCTTC. It yields the protein CASSPPPFPQLDEQFF.

The CDR3 is CASSQGGGLAGGNEQFF. The CDR3 DNA follows: TGTGCCAGCAGCCAAGGCGGGGGGCTAGCGGGAGGTAATGAGCAGTTCTTC. This chain links TRBV14 with TRBJ2-1; 11 nucleotides match TRBD2. The CDR3 runs 17 residues. CDR1 and CDR2 from the germline V gene are SGHDN and FVKESK. V lost 1 base to trimming and J lost 7 bases; unmatched junction nucleotides: 9.

In nucleotides, the CDR3 is TGTGCCAGCAGCTTAGCTGGTAGCGGGAGCCTCGAGCAGTACTTC. Residues: CASSLAGSGSLEQYF. The chain couples TRBV7-9 to TRBJ2-7, with 9 bases lining up with TRBD2. The length of the CDR3 is 15 residues. Germline trimming cut 0 bases from V and 6 bases from J; bases unmatched to any gene: 6. Germline assignment: CDR1 SEHNR and CDR2 FQNEAQ (reference sequence).

There are a few counts of this clone. The rearrangement links TRBV19 to TRBJ2-2; no clear D. V gave up 10 bases and J gave up 6 bases, with 6 bases separating them. Germline assignment: CDR1 LNHDA and CDR2 SQIVND (reference sequence). The CDR3 loop spans 10 amino acids. The CDR3 sequence: CATSSGELFF. Written as DNA, the CDR3 is TGTGCCACCAGTTCCGGGGAGCTGTTTTTT. Full variable domain (missing parts from reference TRBV19 and TRBJ2-2): DGGITQSPKYLFRKEGQNVTLSCEQNLNHDAMYWYRQDPGQGLRLIYYSQIVNDFQKGDIAEGYSVSREKKESFPLTVTSAQKNPTAFYLCATSSGELFFGEGSRLTVL.

The genes are TRBV4-3 and TRBJ2-1, with a possible D match to TRBD2 (5 bases). This CDR3 has 14 residues. Germline-derived CDR1 and CDR2 are LGHNA and YSLEER. The ends were cut back, 0 bases at V and 5 bases at J, with 8 bases in the middle. The CDR3 DNA is TGCGCCAGCAGCCAAGAAGGACTGAACAATGAGCAGTTCTTC. It encodes CASSQEGLNNEQFF.

The genes are TRBV29-1 and TRBJ2-3; perhaps TRBD2 as D (5 bases). The germline CDR1 and CDR2 sequences are SQVTM and ANQGSEA. The CDR3 consists of 13 residues. Trimming took 4 bases from V and 2 from J, leaving 10 bases between them. CDR3 in amino acids: CSVGTGDTDTQYF. DNA of the CDR3: TGCAGCGTTGGGACTGGCGACACAGATACGCAGTATTTT.

Written as DNA, the CDR3 is TGTGCCAGCAGTCCCCAGGGTGGACAGCCCCAGCATTTT. Amino acid sequence: CASSPQGGQPQHF. The chain recombines TRBV25-1 with TRBJ1-5, with D possibly TRBD1 on 5 matching bases. V dropped 5 bases and J dropped 7 bases, with 12 bases sitting between them. This CDR3 contains 13 residues. The germline V gene encodes CDR1 MGHDK and CDR2 SYGVNS.

The rearrangement links TRBV5-4 to TRBJ1-2; 9 nucleotides line up with TRBD1. V lost 5 bases, J lost 3 bases, and 11 bases stayed unmatched. The CDR3 covers 16 residues. From germline, CDR1 is SGHNT and CDR2 YYREEE (reference sequence). The CDR3 DNA follows: TGTGCCAGCAGTAAGAAGACAGGGGGATTTGACTATGGCTACACCTTC. The encoded protein is CASSKKTGGFDYGYTF. The full variable domain, with the rest looked up from reference TRBV5-4 and TRBJ1-2, is ETGVTQSPTHLIKTRGQQVTLRCSSQSGHNTVSWYQQALGQGPQFIFQYYREEENGRGNFPPRFSGLQFPNYSSELNVNALELDDSALYLCASSKKTGGFDYGYTFGSGTRLTVV.

The chain links TRBV29-1 to TRBJ2-7, with D tentatively TRBD1 (6 bases). Trimming removed 4 bases from V and 7 bases from J, with 17 bases in between. CDR3 length equals 13 residues. Germline V gene data show CDR1 as SQVTM and CDR2 as ANQGSEA. The CDR3 coding sequence is TGCAGCGTTGTCGGGACACCCTTTGGGGAGCAGTACTTC. Protein product: CSVVGTPFGEQYF.

The chain links TRBV10-1 to TRBJ2-5; 7 bases match TRBD1. The V and J ends lost 11 bases and 7 bases, in that order; junction bases with no gene match: 10. The CDR3 runs to 12 residues. The germline V gene has CDR1 WNHNN and CDR2 SYGVQD (reference sequence). The CDR3 DNA follows: TGCGCCGGCATTACAGGGGCAGGGACCCAGTACTTC. Protein sequence: CAGITGAGTQYF.

The rearrangement joins TRBV15 to TRBJ2-7; a possible D gene is TRBD2 (6 bases). This CDR3 spans 13 amino acids. Per germline, CDR1 LNHNV and CDR2 YYDKDF (reference sequence). Trimming removed 8 bases at V and 5 bases at J, with 16 bases between. This CDR3 reads CATGNAGRNEQYF. The CDR3 DNA reads as TGTGCCACCGGGAACGCGGGAAGGAACGAGCAGTACTTC.

This chain links TRBV5-1 with TRBJ1-4; D call uncertain. CDR1 SGHRS and CDR2 YFSETQ come from the germline V gene. The CDR3 has 14 amino acids. V dropped 6 bases and J dropped 0 bases, with 9 bases sitting between them. CDR3 bases: TGCGCCAGCAAGCCGGCGGCAACTAATGAAAAACTGTTTTTT. This gives the protein CASKPAATNEKLFF.

J is TRBJ1-2 and V is TRBV7-9; D may be TRBD1 (5 bases). There are 12 residues in the CDR3. V was trimmed by 4 bases and J by 7 bases, leaving 10 bases between them. The germline V gene encodes CDR1 SEHNR and CDR2 FQNEAQ (reference sequence). CDR3 amino acids: CASSSTGVGYTF. CDR3 nucleotides: TGTGCCAGCAGCTCCACGGGGGTTGGCTACACCTTC.

The chain combines TRBV7-9 with TRBJ2-2; tentatively, D is TRBD2 (6 bases). Germline CDR1 is SEHNR and CDR2 is FQNEAQ (reference sequence). Trimming shortened V by 7 bases and J by 7 bases, and 13 bases separated the two germline ends. The CDR3 sequence is 13 residues long. The CDR3 sequence is CASKPRGVGELFF. The CDR3 DNA follows: TGTGCCAGCAAACCCCGCGGGGTCGGGGAGCTGTTTTTT. Looking up the rest from reference TRBV7-9 and TRBJ2-2 gives the full variable domain: DTGVSQNPRHKITKRGQNVTFRCDPISEHNRLYWYRQTLGQGPEFLTYFQNEAQLEKSRLLSDRFSAERPKGSFSTLEIQRTEQGDSAMYLCASKPRGVGELFFGEGSRLTVL.

V gene TRBV7-9 combines with J gene TRBJ2-7; tentatively, D is TRBD2 (5 bases). Per the germline V gene, CDR1 is SEHNR and CDR2 is FQNEAQ (reference sequence). The CDR3 loop spans 14 amino acids. Trimming left V 5 bases short and J 2 bases short, with 13 bases between. CDR3 region: CASSRLEEAYEQYF. The CDR3 bases are TGTGCCAGCAGCCGATTGGAGGAGGCCTACGAGCAGTACTTC.

On this clone itself: This sample also contains other DNA sequences that code for the same CDR3. The chain has TRBV28 and TRBJ1-1; 12 bases fit TRBD1. The CDR3 contains 16 residues. Germline CDR1 MDHEN, CDR2 SYDVKM. V was pared by 2 bases and J by 0 bases, with 1 base of the junction left unmatched. In DNA form, the CDR3 reads TGTGCCAGCAGTTTAGGGACAGGGGGCTTGAACACTGAAGCTTTCTTT. Residues: CASSLGTGGLNTEAFF.

This chain joins TRBV28 and TRBJ2-6; 9 bases agree with TRBD1. The germline gives CDR1 MDHEN, CDR2 SYDVKM. J lost 4 bases, V lost 6 bases, and 13 bases had no gene match. This CDR3 comprises 18 residues. The CDR3 reads CASRNKPGQGSGANVLTF. As DNA, the CDR3 is TGTGCCAGCAGAAACAAACCGGGACAGGGATCCGGGGCCAACGTCCTGACTTTC.

The chain combines TRBV5-8 with TRBJ1-1; no clear D. CDR3 size: 14 residues. CDR1 is SGHTS and CDR2 is YDEGEE in the germline V gene. Trimming shortened V by 6 bases and J by 4 bases, and 16 bases separated the two germline ends. In DNA, the CDR3 is TGTGCCAGCACCACGATAGGGCGGGGCACTGAAGCTTTCTTT. This translates into CASTTIGRGTEAFF.

J is TRBJ2-3 and V is TRBV20-1; TRBD2 matches 7 bases. The J segment lost 11 bases and the V segment lost 5 bases, leaving 7 bases of the junction unmatched. Per the germline V gene, CDR1 is DFQATT and CDR2 is SNEGSKA (reference sequence). The CDR3 is 11 amino acids. CDR3 residues: CSALGRNLQYF. The CDR3 nucleotides read TGCAGTGCTCTCGGGAGGAATCTGCAGTATTTT.